The sequence of this T cell receptor beta chain was determined in a study of blood T cell repertoires in COVID-19. At the level of the study: Some COVID-19 samples were acute and others convalescent; all came from the United States, Italy and Spain. T cells, B-cell-depleted T cells, or PBMCs provided the cDNA or gDNA that served as material.

With 0 bases removed from V and 1 base from J, the gap between germline ends came to 13 bases. Per germline, CDR1 MNHEY and CDR2 SMNVEV (reference sequence). The CDR3 is made up of 17 amino acids. The authors' processing: Estimation of nucleated cell counts was performed using reference gene primer amplification. Repertoires were generated with immunoSEQ multiplex PCR, while TCRdb's copy carries only in-frame clones and drops some. V, J and clone size derive from that table, while D and trimming were established from the DNA sequence. The sample holds some 270,000 clones, roughly nine tenths seen once.

This chain links TRBV27 with TRBJ1-5; no reliable D call. Source material: peripheral blood. The TCR comes from a woman aged 40 to 55 who had recovered from COVID-19. The CDR3 region is CASSLSNPQRSNQPQHF. The CDR3 nucleotides are TGTGCCAGCAGTTTATCGAACCCCCAGAGGAGCAATCAGCCCCAGCATTTT.